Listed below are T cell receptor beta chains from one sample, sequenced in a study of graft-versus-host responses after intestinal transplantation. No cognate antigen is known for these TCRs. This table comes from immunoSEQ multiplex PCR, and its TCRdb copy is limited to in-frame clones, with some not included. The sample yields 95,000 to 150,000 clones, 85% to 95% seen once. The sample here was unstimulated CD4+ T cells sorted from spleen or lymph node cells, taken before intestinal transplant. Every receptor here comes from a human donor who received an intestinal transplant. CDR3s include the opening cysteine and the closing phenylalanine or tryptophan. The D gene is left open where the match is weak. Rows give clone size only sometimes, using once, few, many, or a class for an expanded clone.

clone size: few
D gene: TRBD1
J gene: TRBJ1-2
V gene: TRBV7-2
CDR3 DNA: TGTGCCAGCAGCCCTAACAGGGGACGTCCTAACTATGGCTACACCTTC
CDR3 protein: CASSPNRGRPNYGYTF

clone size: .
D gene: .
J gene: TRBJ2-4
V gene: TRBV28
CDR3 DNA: TGTGCCAGCAGTTTTCAGGGAGGGGGAAACATTCAGTACTTC
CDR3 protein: CASSFQGGGNIQYF

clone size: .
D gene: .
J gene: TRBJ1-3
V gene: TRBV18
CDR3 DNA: TGTGCCAGCTCACCTTCTCAGCATAGCTCTGGAAACACCATATATTTT
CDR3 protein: CASSPSQHSSGNTIYF

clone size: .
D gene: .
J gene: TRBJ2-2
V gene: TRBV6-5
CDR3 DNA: TGTGCCAGCAGTTCCTACTCGTACAGAAACACCGGGGAGCTGTTTTTT
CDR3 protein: CASSSYSYRNTGELFF

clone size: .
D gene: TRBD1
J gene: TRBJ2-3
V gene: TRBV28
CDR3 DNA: TGTGCCAGCAGTTTATGGAGCCAGACAGGGGGGCAGTTCACAGATACGCAGTATTTT
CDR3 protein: CASSLWSQTGGQFTDTQYF

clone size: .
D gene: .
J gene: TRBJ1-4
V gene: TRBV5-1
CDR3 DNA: TGCGCCAGCAGCTTGTTACCGACGAGACTCCGGGCTAATGAAAAACTGTTTTTT
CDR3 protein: CASSLLPTRLRANEKLFF

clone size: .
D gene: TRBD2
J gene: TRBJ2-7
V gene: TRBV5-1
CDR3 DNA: TGCGCCAGCAGCTTTACTAGCGGGGCCTACGAGCAGTACTTC
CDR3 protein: CASSFTSGAYEQYF

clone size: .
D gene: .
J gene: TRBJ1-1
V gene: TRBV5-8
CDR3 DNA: TGTGCCAGCAGCTTGGCCGGGGGAGGCACTGAAGCTTTCTTT
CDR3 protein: CASSLAGGGTEAFF

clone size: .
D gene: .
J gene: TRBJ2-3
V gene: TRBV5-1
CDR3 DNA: TGCGCCAGCGCGGGTTTCGGCACAGATACGCAGTATTTT
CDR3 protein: CASAGFGTDTQYF

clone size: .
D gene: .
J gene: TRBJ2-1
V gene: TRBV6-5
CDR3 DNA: TGTGCCAGCAGTTCCCCGCCCCCGGGACACAACAATGAGCAGTTCTTC
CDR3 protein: CASSSPPPGHNNEQFF

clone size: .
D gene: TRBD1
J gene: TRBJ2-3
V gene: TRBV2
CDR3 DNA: TGTGCCAGCGGGGGAAGGACAGGGGCGCTATATACGCAGTATTTT
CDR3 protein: CASGGRTGALYTQYF

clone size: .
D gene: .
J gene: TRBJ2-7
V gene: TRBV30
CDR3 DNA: TGTGCCTGGAGTGTTTCGGGTCTGGAGCAGTACTTC
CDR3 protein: CAWSVSGLEQYF

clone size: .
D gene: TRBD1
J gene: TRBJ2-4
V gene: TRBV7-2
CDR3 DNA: TGTGCCAGCAGCTTAGTACAGGGGACCAAAAACATTCAGTACTTC
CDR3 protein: CASSLVQGTKNIQYF

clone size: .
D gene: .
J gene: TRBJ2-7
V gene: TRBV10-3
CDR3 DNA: TGTGCCTCACAGACAGGTTCCTACGAGCAGTACTTC
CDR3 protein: CASQTGSYEQYF

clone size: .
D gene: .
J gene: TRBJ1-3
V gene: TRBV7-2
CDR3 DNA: TGTGCCAGCAGCCCCGCAGGTGGAAACACCATATATTTT
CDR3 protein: CASSPAGGNTIYF

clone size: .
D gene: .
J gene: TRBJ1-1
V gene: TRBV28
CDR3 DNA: TGTGCCAGCAGCCAAAGCCGGGAAGCTTTCTTT
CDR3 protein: CASSQSREAFF

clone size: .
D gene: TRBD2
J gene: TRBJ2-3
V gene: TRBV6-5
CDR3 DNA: TGTGCCAGCAGTTACTCTGGGGGTAGCGGGAGCGCGCAGTATTTT
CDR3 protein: CASSYSGGSGSAQYF

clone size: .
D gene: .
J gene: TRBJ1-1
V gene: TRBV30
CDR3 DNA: TGTGCCTACCGGGGCGGAAGGGTGAACACTGAAGCTTTCTTT
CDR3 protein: CAYRGGRVNTEAFF

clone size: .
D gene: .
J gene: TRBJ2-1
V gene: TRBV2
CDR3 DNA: TGTGCCAGCAATTTTAACGGGATCCCCAGCAATGAGCAGTTCTTC
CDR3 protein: CASNFNGIPSNEQFF

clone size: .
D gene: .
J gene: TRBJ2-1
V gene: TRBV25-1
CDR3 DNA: TGTGCCAGCAGAGGATACAATGAGCAGTTCTTC
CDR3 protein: CASRGYNEQFF

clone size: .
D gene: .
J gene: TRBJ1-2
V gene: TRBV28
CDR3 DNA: TGTGCCAGCAGTTTCCAGGGGACGGTTAACTATGGCTACACCTTC
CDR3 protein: CASSFQGTVNYGYTF

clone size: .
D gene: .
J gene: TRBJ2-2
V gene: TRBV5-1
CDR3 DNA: TGCGCCAGCAGCTCCCCCAAGGCCGGGGAGCTGTTTTTT
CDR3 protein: CASSSPKAGELFF

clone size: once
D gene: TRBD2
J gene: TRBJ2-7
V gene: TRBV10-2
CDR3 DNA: TGCGCCAGCAGTGAGTCGATGCTAGCGGGAGGTTTGAGCTCCTACGAGCAGTACTTC
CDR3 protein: CASSESMLAGGLSSYEQYF

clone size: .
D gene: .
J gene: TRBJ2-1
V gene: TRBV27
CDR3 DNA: TGTGCCAGCAGTTTCTTCAGGGGACATAGTTACAATGAGCAGTTCTTC
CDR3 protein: CASSFFRGHSYNEQFF

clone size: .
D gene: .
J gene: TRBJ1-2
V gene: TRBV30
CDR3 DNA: TGTGCCTGGCAAGGGGCCCCATATGGCTACACCTTC
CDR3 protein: CAWQGAPYGYTF

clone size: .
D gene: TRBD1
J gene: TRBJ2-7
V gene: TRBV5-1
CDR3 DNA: TGCGCCAGCAGCGGCGGGACAGGGGGTTTCTACGAGCAGTACTTC
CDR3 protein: CASSGGTGGFYEQYF